The entry below gives a single TCR beta chain sequence along with its context. This clone was picked up a small number of times. Its antigen is still unknown. Base qualities are not recorded, but no much larger clone differs from it by a single base. This specimen comes from a study of cytomegalovirus exposure and HLA in healthy donors (TCRdb year 2017). A note on the overall study: In an earlier analysis of several hundred of the donors, less than 350 Gb of sequence data and 100 million or so unique TCR beta sequences from 150 million to 200 million T cells were reported. Among a few hundred genotyped donors of the cohort, an average of around 240,000 unique TCR beta nucleotide sequences were sequenced per donor, around 20% of them non-productive. To predict cytomegalovirus infection status, the study combined high-throughput TCR immunosequencing, statistical association of individual TCRs with disease status, and machine learning. To study patterns of TCR occurrence, a later analysis re-analyzed previously published TCR beta repertoires from several hundred donors and added high-resolution HLA genotyping. A separate validation cohort of roughly 130 different subjects was used in addition to the roughly 720-subject first cohort. Every repertoire in the discovery cohort had been generated on one and the same sequencing platform. An earlier analysis of roughly 580 of the donors used high-throughput TCR beta sequencing to judge whether each TCR beta V gene segment behaved as functional or pseudogenic. Roughly five DR-DQ haplotypes were handled as single units for association and clustering because linkage in the cohort was strong. A later genetic analysis used genome-wide SNP genotypes for about 60% of the roughly 670 donors, treating that subset as a discovery cohort. In the later analysis, no new phenotypic data were used to find candidate immune exposures; instead, reliance was placed on TCR beta sequences and their occurrence across donors. The study used immunosequencing to profile the T cell repertoires of 666 subjects and linked those repertoires to cytomegalovirus serostatus. Alongside the repertoire data, information on donor age, sex, ethnicity and CMV serostatus was compiled. Typing coverage varied by locus: roughly 620-640 donors for A, B, C, DRB1 and DQB1; roughly 520 for DQA1; more than 600 for DPA1; roughly 470 for DPB1. The aim of the study was to test whether cataloging public T cell receptors could identify signatures of past pathogen exposure. Both class I and class II loci were covered by HLA typing, at four-digit resolution. Of the approximately 370 genotyped donors, roughly 80% were placed in the genetic ancestry cluster associated with self-reported Caucasian donors. An early release that covered about 600 HLA-typed donors contained about 290 gigabases of sequencing data and 70 million to 100 million unique TCR sequences.

The study at large found these results: The presence/absence analyses assumed that sequencing depth was roughly uniform across donors, and that assumption may not be true. Correlated functional status among segregating V segments might be attributable to linkage disequilibrium, but an unknown experimental factor could not be ruled out. The sequencing pipeline was judged likely to have produced a cluster of highly shared sequence variants as a technical artifact. Cytomegalovirus status was reported to be diagnosed by the classifier with high specificity and sensitivity in both the original and validation cohorts. In a later analysis, the rate of TCR association differed among HLA loci, with DRB1 alleles having the most associated TCRs and HLA-C alleles having the fewest. V-gene and J-gene trimming of TCR beta chains was associated with a missense DCLRE1C variant in a later genetic analysis, and the association was replicated in an independent cohort. Across donors, most TCR sequences were observed very rarely, whereas some public TCRs were present in many individuals. When HLA alleles, especially DR and DQ, strongly co-occurred, attributing TCR associations to individual alleles was difficult. Only TCR beta chains were sequenced in this cohort, and the absence of alpha or paired-chain data limited detectable features. The earlier analysis of fewer than 750 of the donors excluded some 16 rarely observed V segments, including chromosome 9 orphons, because counts were too low. A further reported finding was that TCR beta sequences accurately predicted the HLA-A and HLA-B alleles for most subjects in the first cohort. It was suggested by the authors that the approach could potentially be generalized to other disease states and immunological phenotypes. For the cohort, immune exposure information was limited to CMV serostatus. A later analysis associated about 17,000 TCR beta sequences with specific HLA alleles at a false discovery rate of 0.05. In vitro tests confirmed that a few of the cytomegalovirus-associated TCR beta chains recognize cytomegalovirus antigens. Most CMV-associated TCR beta chains appeared to be HLA-restricted in a later analysis, and the HLA associations seemed to be driven largely by CMV exposure. According to a later analysis, parvovirus B19, influenza, CMV and Epstein-Barr virus appeared linked to several top co-occurrence clusters. Compared with the approximately 710-donor mean, donors in an Asian-associated ancestry cluster had fewer N-insertions in productive TCRs, according to a later genetic analysis. The study gave a list of around 170 TCR beta chains associated with cytomegalovirus. Because the 87-base-pair reads could not distinguish some IMGT-functional V segments, including TRBV6-2 and TRBV6-3, those segments were excluded. Because HLA typing was missing for some donors at each locus, association tests included only the typed subset. In an earlier analysis of about 550 of the donors, most TCR beta V segments were observed in productive rearrangements about 87% or about 30% of the time, broadly matching IMGT annotations. In a later analysis, HLA-associated TCR beta chains were found to be more clonally expanded and to have lower generation probabilities than equally common non-associated chains.

The germline V gene specifies MNHNS as CDR1 and SASEGT as CDR2. V is cut back by 4 bases and J by 4 bases, with 4 bases in the junction unmatched. The CDR3 numbers 15 residues from cysteine through phenylalanine. Just CDR3 DNA is preserved here, 45 bases in frame from base 1. The cohort consisted of fewer than 700 healthy bone marrow donors. At the time of sampling, all cohort members were nominally healthy, though unrecorded immune exposures were likely present. The donor was CMV seronegative and belonged to the group of over 300 seronegative cohort members. A peripheral blood sample was collected from each donor, and TCR beta sequencing was performed on peripheral blood mononuclear cells. Genomic DNA was extracted from the blood cell samples with the Qiagen DNeasy Blood Extraction Kit. Library method: the immunoSEQ multiplex PCR assay. A mixture of 60 forward primers for TCR Vbeta segments and 13 reverse primers for TCR Jbeta segments was used in the multiplex PCR. Amplification of the CDR3 region of rearranged TCR beta genes was performed with a multiplex PCR assay on genomic DNA. The Illumina HiSeq System was used to sequence the amplified TCR beta libraries as 87-base-pair reads. Concerning the study's data processing: A later analysis counted about 76 million unique TCR beta chains across the 550 to 750 repertoires, and roughly 11 million of these chains were shared by at least two donors. Raw reads were error-corrected and collapsed into unique sequences by a nearest-neighbor algorithm in which closely related sequences were merged to remove PCR and sequencing errors. Alignment of CDR3 sequences to IMGT reference sequences was used to assign V, D and J gene segments. Each retained sequence needed at least a six-nucleotide match to both a V gene segment and a J gene segment. Rearrangements were classified as productive when the CDR3 lacked stop codons and remained in frame with V and J, and all other rearrangements were classified as non-productive. CDR3 was defined by IMGT convention, running from the second conserved V-encoded cysteine to the conserved J-encoded phenylalanine. In an earlier analysis of more than 550 of the donors, sequences lacking an unambiguous match to a single V gene segment were excluded. An earlier analysis of fewer than 750 of the donors classified V segments as functional when productive rearrangements were above 56.7% and as segregating when the standard deviation between donors was above 5%. A statistical classification framework was developed to diagnose cytomegalovirus status using the catalog of TCR beta chain sequences. In a later analysis, TCR nucleotide sequences were compared against IMGT/GENE-DB human TR gene sequences so that V and J genes could be assigned. Using the TCRdist pipeline, a later analysis assigned CDR3 sequences along with most-parsimonious VDJ recombination scenarios. In a later analysis, each TCR beta chain was defined by its CDR3 amino acid sequence together with its V-gene family, and reads lacking a unique V-gene family were excluded. As a way to deal with suspected cross-contamination and a sequencing artifact, a later analysis dropped 592 nucleotide sequences that were highly shared and had low generation probability. A later analysis calculated a clonal expansion index for each public chain from normalized within-repertoire ranks of inferred template counts. A later analysis computed generation probabilities with a VDJ recombination model fitted to out-of-frame rearrangements, and checked the results against IGoR. In a later analysis, TCR-TCR, TCR-HLA and TCR-CMV co-occurrence was scored with hypergeometric tests, and a repertoire-size bias correction was applied to TCR pairs. To estimate false discovery rates, a later analysis permuted the HLA or CMV assignments 20 times. A later analysis grouped co-occurring TCRs with DBSCAN, adding TCRdist sequence similarity when clustering within HLA-allele-positive subsets. Co-occurrence clustering excluded repertoires with fewer than 30,000 or more than 120,000 public chains, plus five with anomalous nucleotide sharing. TCRdb took this table from immuneACCESS and kept in-frame rearrangements with V and J called. Such tables lack part of the clones; where checked against another copy, unresolved V genes explain under half of the gap, and the rest is unexplained. V, J and clone size derive from that table, while D and trimming were established from the DNA sequence. The sample table records around 130,000 clones; 83% of these occur just once. The ten biggest clones cover 1% to 1.5% of the sample.

The rearrangement joined TRBV6-1 to TRBJ1-4, with TRBD1 matching 9 junction bases. The sample consisted of PBMCs. This receptor was identified in a girl aged 2 to 10 in good health and CMV-seronegative. The DNA is as follows: TGTGCCAGCAGTGCGAGGACAGGGGTTAATGAAAAACTGTTTTTT. Its product reads: CASSARTGVNEKLFF.